The 3 T cell receptor beta chains in this list originate from one sample, sequenced in a study of T cell responses to AZD1222 COVID-19 vaccine (dated by TCRdb to the early 2020s). Read against the paper, the sample's time point label means: about 28 days (+/-7) after the second vaccine dose. Library preparation was by the immunoSEQ multiplex PCR assay. In its TCRdb copy, this immuneACCESS table keeps in-frame sequences only and misses some clones. Where compared with another copy, unresolved V genes explain less than half of these, and the others have no known cause. For this sample the table gives around 200,000 clones, of which approximately 90% were detected only once. The top ten hold 26% of the sample. The sample in question was peripheral blood, obtained 28 days after the second AZD1222 dose. These receptors were taken from an adult who received the AZD1222 COVID-19 vaccine.

This chain joins TRBV7-9 and TRBJ1-1; 7 bases map to TRBD1. V was pared by 4 bases and J by 5 bases, with 7 bases of the junction left unmatched. This CDR3 has 14 residues. Germline CDR1 and CDR2: SEHNR and FQNEAQ (reference sequence). The CDR3, as DNA: TGTGCCAGCAGCTCACAGGGGCTTGAAACTGAAGCTTTCTTT. It yields the protein CASSSQGLETEAFF.

The V gene is TRBV6-5, the J gene TRBJ2-7; tentative D call: TRBD2 (6 bases). Germline CDR1 and CDR2: MNHEY and SVGAGI. The CDR3 sequence is 15 residues long. V lost 5 bases, J lost 2 bases, and 16 bases lay in between. The CDR3 DNA sequence: TGTGCCAGCAGTCGTTCCCTAGCGATCGCCTACGAGCAGTACTTC. This sequence encodes CASSRSLAIAYEQYF.

V gene TRBV27 combines with J gene TRBJ2-1, with no clear D. Trimming shortened V by 4 bases and J by 9 bases, and 16 bases separated the two germline ends. Germline V CDR1 and CDR2: MNHEY, SMNVEV (reference sequence). The CDR3 spans 14 residues. The CDR3 spells CASSWLSESAEQFF. The CDR3 DNA reads as TGTGCCAGCAGTTGGTTGAGCGAGAGCGCTGAGCAGTTCTTC.